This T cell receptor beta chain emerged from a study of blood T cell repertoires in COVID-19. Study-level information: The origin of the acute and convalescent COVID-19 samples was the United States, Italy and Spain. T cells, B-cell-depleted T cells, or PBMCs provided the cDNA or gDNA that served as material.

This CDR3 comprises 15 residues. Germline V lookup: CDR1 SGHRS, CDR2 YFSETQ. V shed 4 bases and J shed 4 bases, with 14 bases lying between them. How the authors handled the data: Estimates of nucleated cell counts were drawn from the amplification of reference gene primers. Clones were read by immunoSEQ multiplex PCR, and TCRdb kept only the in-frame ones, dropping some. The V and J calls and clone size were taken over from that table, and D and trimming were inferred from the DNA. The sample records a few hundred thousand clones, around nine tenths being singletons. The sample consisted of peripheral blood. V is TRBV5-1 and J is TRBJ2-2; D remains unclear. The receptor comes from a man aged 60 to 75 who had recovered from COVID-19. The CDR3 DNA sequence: TGCGCCAGCAGCCCGACGGTGACGGGCACCGGGGAGCTGTTTTTT. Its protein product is CASSPTVTGTGELFF.